This T cell receptor (beta chain) is drawn from a study of identical twins. General study results and limits: Twin sharing of out-of-frame TCR alpha was underestimated by models in monozygotic pairs.

This clonotype was counted ten times or more. Its cognate antigen is unknown. From the 5' RACE reads, TCRdb called clonotypes with MiXCR, one entry per CDR3 protein. This table holds approximately 230,000 distinct CDR3 sequences, approximately 7.1% found once. This sample also appeared in a second study, on T cells expressing NK-cell markers.

The specimen was CD8+ T cells sorted from blood. The receptor's source is a woman aged 18-30 years in good health.

The CDR3 region is CASSIALAPGEQFF. Written as DNA, the CDR3 is TGTGCCAGTAGTATTGCTCTAGCACCCGGTGAGCAGTTCTTC. The chain couples TRBV19 to TRBJ2-1, with TRBD2 as a possible D gene (5 bases). CDR3 size: 14 residues. Looked up from germline, CDR1 is LNHDA and CDR2 is SQIVND (reference sequence). V lost 3 bases and J lost 9, with 15 bases in between.